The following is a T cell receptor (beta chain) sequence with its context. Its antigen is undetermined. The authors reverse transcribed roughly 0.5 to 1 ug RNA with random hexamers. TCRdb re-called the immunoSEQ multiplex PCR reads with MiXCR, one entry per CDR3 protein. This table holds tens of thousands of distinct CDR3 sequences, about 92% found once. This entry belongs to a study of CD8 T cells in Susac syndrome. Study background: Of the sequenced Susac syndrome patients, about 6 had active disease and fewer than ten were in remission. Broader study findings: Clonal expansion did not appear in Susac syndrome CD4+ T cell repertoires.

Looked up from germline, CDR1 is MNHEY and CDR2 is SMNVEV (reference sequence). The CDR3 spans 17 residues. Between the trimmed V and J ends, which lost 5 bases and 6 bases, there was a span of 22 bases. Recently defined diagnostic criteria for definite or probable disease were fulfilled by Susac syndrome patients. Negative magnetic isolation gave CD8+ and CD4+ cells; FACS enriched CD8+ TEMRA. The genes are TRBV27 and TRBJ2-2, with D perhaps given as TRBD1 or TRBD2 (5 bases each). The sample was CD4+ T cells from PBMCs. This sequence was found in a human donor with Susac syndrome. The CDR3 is CASSPLPKFQGPGELFF. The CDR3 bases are TGTGCCAGCAGTCCCCTCCCTAAATTCCAGGGACCCGGGGAGCTGTTTTTT.